This T cell receptor beta chain was sequenced during a study of OX40 agonist ivuxolimab in advanced cancers. Study context: Patients were 82.7% male with ages about 23 to 79, mean approximately 55. Antecedent anti-PD-1, anti-PD-L1 or anti-CTLA-4 therapy was permissible, with roughly 40% having received some.

No patient had autoimmune disease or received systemic immunosuppression. Concerning this clone itself: Its antigen is as yet unknown.

The ends were cut back, 0 bases at V and 4 bases at J, with 12 bases in the middle. The CDR3 has 15 amino acids. Germline CDR1 SGHTA, CDR2 FQGTGA. Sequencing was performed with immunoSEQ multiplex PCR; in TCRdb, only in-frame clones are kept and a portion is missing. The repertoire consists of roughly 90,000 clones, with roughly nine tenths occurring once and the leading ten covering roughly 1.5%. Study-wide findings and caveats: On average, CD8+ T cells showed a greater number of expanded clones than CD4+.

This chain connects TRBV7-3 to TRBJ1-2, with D perhaps TRBD1 (6 bases). The TCR comes from an adult with an advanced solid tumor such as melanoma, head and neck, liver or kidney cancer. Sequenced material: CD4+ or CD8+ T cells sorted from blood, taken in a trial of the OX40 agonist ivuxolimab. The CDR3 DNA reads as TGTGCCAGCAGCTTAACAGGGGGAATGGGCTATGGCTACACCTTC. Residues: CASSLTGGMGYGYTF. Supplemented by reference TRBV7-3 and TRBJ1-2, the full variable domain reads GAGVSQTPSNKVTEKGKYVELRCDPISGHTALYWYRQSLGQGPEFLIYFQGTGAADDSGLPNDRFFAVRPEGSVSTLKIQRTERGDSAVYLCASSLTGGMGYGYTFGSGTRLTVV.